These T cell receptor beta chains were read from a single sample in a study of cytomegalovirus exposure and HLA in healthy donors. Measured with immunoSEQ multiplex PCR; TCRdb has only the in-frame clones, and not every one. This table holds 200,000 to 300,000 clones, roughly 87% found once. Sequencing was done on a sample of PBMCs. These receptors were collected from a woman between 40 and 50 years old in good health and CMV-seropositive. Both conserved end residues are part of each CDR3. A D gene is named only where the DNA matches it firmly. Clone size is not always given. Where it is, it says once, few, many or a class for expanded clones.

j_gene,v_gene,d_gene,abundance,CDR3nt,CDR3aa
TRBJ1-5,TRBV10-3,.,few,TGTGCCATCAGTTTGGGCCAGGTCAATCAGCCCCAGCATTTT,CAISLGQVNQPQHF
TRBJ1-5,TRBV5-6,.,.,TGTGCCAGCAGCTCGGGACTGATCAATCAGCCCCAGCATTTT,CASSSGLINQPQHF
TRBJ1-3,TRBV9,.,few,TGTGCCAGCGGGCGAAACAGACGGTACTCTGGAAACACCATATATTTT,CASGRNRRYSGNTIYF
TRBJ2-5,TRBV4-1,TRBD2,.,TGCGCCAGCAGCCCCCGCTCCCAGGGTCGGGCTAGCGGGAGATCAGAGACCCAGTACTTC,CASSPRSQGRASGRSETQYF
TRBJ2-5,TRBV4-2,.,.,TGTGCCAGCAGCCAAGAAGTGGGGATGGCAGGGCCGATGGGAGAGACCCAGTACTTC,CASSQEVGMAGPMGETQYF
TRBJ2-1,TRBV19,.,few,TGTGCCAGTACCCAGAGCGCAAGTTCCTACAATGAGCAGTTCTTC,CASTQSASSYNEQFF
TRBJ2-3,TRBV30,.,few,TGTGCCTGGAGCCTGGGGGGAAATACGCAGTATTTT,CAWSLGGNTQYF
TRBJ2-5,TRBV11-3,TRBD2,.,TGTGCCAGCAGCTTAGATCGTGTAGCGGGATACCAAGAGACCCAGTACTTC,CASSLDRVAGYQETQYF
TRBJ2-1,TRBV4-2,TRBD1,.,TGTGCCAGCAGCCAAGATTGGGGACAGCCAAATGAGCAGTTCTTC,CASSQDWGQPNEQFF
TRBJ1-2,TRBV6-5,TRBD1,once,TGTGCCAGCAGTCCAACAGGGGTGTATGGCTACACCTTC,CASSPTGVYGYTF
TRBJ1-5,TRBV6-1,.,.,TGTGCCAGCAGTGAGGAGGTAGGCCAGCCCCAGCATTTT,CASSEEVGQPQHF
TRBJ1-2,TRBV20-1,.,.,TGCAGTGTTCGCGAAAGCTATGGCTACACCTTC,CSVRESYGYTF
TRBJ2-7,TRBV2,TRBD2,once,TGTGCCAGCAGTGAAGCTCCTAGCGGGGGGGCGTACGAGCAGTACTTC,CASSEAPSGGAYEQYF
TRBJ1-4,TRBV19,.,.,TGTGCCAGTAGGCCGGGGGGGAGCGGGGACGAAAAACTGTTTTTT,CASRPGGSGDEKLFF
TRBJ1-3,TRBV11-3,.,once,TGTGCCAGCGGAGATAGAAGAAACACCATATATTTT,CASGDRRNTIYF
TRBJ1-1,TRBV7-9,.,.,TGTTCCAGCAGCTTAATGGAGGACACTGAAGCTTTCTTT,CSSSLMEDTEAFF
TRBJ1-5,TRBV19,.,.,TGTGCCAGTAGTCGGGGGTTAAGCAATCAGCCCCAGCATTTT,CASSRGLSNQPQHF
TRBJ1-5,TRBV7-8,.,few,TGTGCCAGCAGCTTAGGGGCCTGGAATCAGCCCCAGCATTTT,CASSLGAWNQPQHF
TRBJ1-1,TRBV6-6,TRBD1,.,TGTGCCAGCAGATCAGGGGGCGGCGGCACTGAAGCTTTCTTT,CASRSGGGGTEAFF
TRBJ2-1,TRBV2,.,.,TGTGCCAGCAGTGAAAGGGACAAAGCCTACAATGAGCAGTTCTTC,CASSERDKAYNEQFF
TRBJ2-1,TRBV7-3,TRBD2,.,TGTGCCAGCAGCAGACTTAGCGGGGGGGTCCCAAGCTCCTACAATGAGCAGTTCTTC,CASSRLSGGVPSSYNEQFF
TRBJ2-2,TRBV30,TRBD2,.,TGTGCCTCCCCCGGACTAGCGGGGGTCAACGGGGAGCTGTTTTTT,CASPGLAGVNGELFF
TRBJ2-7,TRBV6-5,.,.,TGTGCCAGCAGTCCCGCCGACAGGGGAGGGAAGCAGTACTTC,CASSPADRGGKQYF
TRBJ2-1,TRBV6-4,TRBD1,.,TGTGCCAGCAGCCTGACCATAACAGGGGAGTCTGAGCAGTTCTTC,CASSLTITGESEQFF